This T cell receptor (beta chain) was recovered during a study of PD-L1 blockade in urothelial cancer. Study in general: Blood was tested 3 weeks (second dose) and 6 weeks into treatment. Each blood sample yielded a median of about 150,000 T cells.

CDR1 and CDR2 (germline): SGHKS, YYEKEE (reference sequence). Trimming cost V 0 bases and J 5 bases; bases outside gene matches: 3. This CDR3 is built from 14 residues. This sample's time point: pretreatment peripheral blood. Spike-ins of synthetic TCR analog templates went into each PCR. Sequencing used immunoSEQ multiplex PCR; TCRdb keeps in-frame clones, though not all of them. The sample lists 72,000 or so clones; more than 75% were seen once. Sequenced material: PBMCs, taken around atezolizumab (anti-PD-L1) treatment. V usage is TRBV5-5 and J usage is TRBJ2-7; 9 bases line up with TRBD1. This TCR was sampled from a man aged 55 to 70 with urothelial cancer. The CDR3 DNA reads TGTGCCAGCAGCTTGGGGGACAGGGTTCACGAGCAGTACTTC. Translation gives CASSLGDRVHEQYF.